The sequence of this T cell receptor beta chain was determined in a study of blood T cell repertoires in COVID-19. As for the study in general: The origin of the acute and convalescent COVID-19 samples was the United States, Italy and Spain. From T cells, B-cell-depleted T cells, or PBMCs came the material, which was cDNA or gDNA.

The germline CDR1 and CDR2 sequences are LNHDA and SQIVND (reference sequence). The CDR3 is made up of 14 amino acids. V gave up 2 bases and J gave up 4 bases, with 9 bases separating them. Original methodology: Cell counts per sample came from amplifying reference gene primers. Profiled with immunoSEQ multiplex PCR; TCRdb holds only in-frame clones, not every one. V and J calls and clone size come straight from that table; D and trimming were deduced from the DNA. This table holds some 280,000 clones, around four fifths found once. The chain links TRBV19 to TRBJ2-1; no reliable D call. This clonotype was obtained from a woman aged 45 to 65 with active or convalescent COVID-19. Sequenced: peripheral blood. The CDR3 bases are TGTGCCAGTAGTATATCACGCCTATACAATGAGCAGTTCTTC. Translated, it gives CASSISRLYNEQFF.